A selection of T cell receptor beta chains follows, all from one sample in a study of T cells in Graves' hyperthyroidism and ophthalmopathy. TCRdb reanalysed the multiplex PCR reads using MiXCR and keeps one entry per CDR3 protein. Here the sample spans about 600,000 distinct CDR3 sequences, approximately 15% being singletons. Sequenced input: blood. The origin of the receptors is a woman aged 35 to 49 with Graves' ophthalmopathy. Each CDR3 is given with its conserved first and last residue. The order of the fields is CDR3 length, D gene, J gene, V gene, clone size, CDR3 protein, CDR3 DNA. The D gene is left open where the match is weak. Some rows have no size entry. The others give once, few or many, or a class for an expanded clone.

>17|TRBD1|TRBJ1-2|TRBV28|many
CASSTSGTGGSNYGYTF
TGTGCCAGCAGTACTTCAGGGACAGGTGGTTCTAACTATGGCTACACCTTC
>17|TRBD2|TRBJ2-3|TRBV7-6|-
CASSLLAGDTSADTQYF
TGTGCCAGCAGCTTACTAGCGGGAGATACTAGCGCAGATACGCAGTATTTT
>13|-|TRBJ2-3|TRBV5-5|many
CASSVGVADTQYF
TGTGCCAGCAGCGTTGGGGTAGCAGATACGCAGTATTTT
>13|TRBD1|TRBJ2-3|TRBV5-1|many
CASGTGISDTQYF
TGCGCCAGCGGGACAGGGATCTCAGATACGCAGTATTTT
>18|-|TRBJ2-6|TRBV6-2/TRBV6-3|many
CASSYGGVGRSGANVLTF
TGTGCCAGCAGTTATGGGGGCGTCGGTCGCTCTGGGGCCAACGTCCTGACTTTC
>15|TRBD2|TRBJ2-1|TRBV29-1|-
CSVELGTSGNNEQFF
TGCAGCGTTGAACTCGGAACTAGCGGGAACAATGAGCAGTTCTTC
>16|TRBD2|TRBJ2-3|TRBV5-1|-
CASSLTSGVGTDTQYF
TGCGCCAGCAGCTTAACTAGCGGAGTGGGTACAGATACGCAGTATTTT
>13|-|TRBJ1-1|TRBV18|few
CASSPAGPAEAFF
TGTGCCAGCTCACCAGCAGGTCCAGCCGAAGCTTTCTTT
>14|-|TRBJ1-1|TRBV19|-
CASSSRRSNTEAFF
TGTGCCAGTAGTAGTCGACGGTCGAACACTGAAGCTTTCTTT
>14|TRBD1|TRBJ2-7|TRBV19|few
CASSIRDRDYEQYF
TGTGCCAGTAGTATACGAGACAGGGACTACGAGCAGTACTTC
>15|-|TRBJ1-5|TRBV12-3/TRBV12-4|few
CASSPRQRPNQPQHF
TGTGCCAGCAGTCCCAGACAGAGACCAAATCAGCCCCAGCATTTT
>16|-|TRBJ2-7|TRBV27|few
CASSAYLGHPRVEQYF
TGTGCCAGCAGTGCCTACCTCGGACATCCTAGAGTCGAGCAGTACTTC
>16|TRBD1|TRBJ2-3|TRBV7-3|many
CASSQAPGQGADTQYF
TGTGCCAGCAGCCAAGCACCGGGACAGGGGGCAGATACGCAGTATTTT
>13|TRBD2|TRBJ2-7|TRBV10-3|-
CAHSGGTSYEQYF
TGTGCCCACAGCGGGGGGACTAGCTACGAGCAGTACTTC
>15|-|TRBJ1-2|TRBV4-1|-
CASSQDNSRLYGYTF
TGCGCCAGCAGCCAAGACAACAGTCGGCTCTATGGCTACACCTTC
>13|-|TRBJ2-1|TRBV4-1|few
CASSHGDFNEQFF
TGCGCCAGCAGCCATGGGGACTTCAATGAGCAGTTCTTC
>17|TRBD2|TRBJ2-1|TRBV9|-
CASSVAQSSGRGNEQFF
TGTGCCAGCAGCGTAGCTCAGTCTAGCGGGAGGGGTAATGAGCAGTTCTTC
>13|-|TRBJ1-2|TRBV6-5|few
CASSYSLGGGYTF
TGTGCCAGCAGTTACTCGCTGGGGGGTGGCTACACCTTC
>14|TRBD1|TRBJ2-5|TRBV12-3/TRBV12-4|many
CASSPRTGEETQYF
TGTGCCAGCAGCCCTCGGACAGGAGAAGAGACCCAGTACTTC
>14|TRBD1|TRBJ1-2|TRBV7-9|few
CTSSNIGTDYGYTF
TGTACCAGCAGCAATATAGGGACAGACTATGGCTACACCTTC
>18|TRBD1|TRBJ1-1|TRBV12-3/TRBV12-4|-
CASSLDGIRGQKNTGAFF
TGTGCCAGCAGTTTAGATGGGATTAGGGGACAGAAGAACACTGGAGCTTTCTTT
>14|TRBD1|TRBJ2-5|TRBV6-1|few
CATTTGLEQETQYF
TGTGCCACCACGACAGGGCTGGAGCAAGAGACCCAGTACTTC
>13|-|TRBJ1-1|TRBV20-1|many
CSAKDGAYGEAFF
TGCAGTGCGAAAGACGGGGCGTATGGTGAAGCTTTCTTT
>13|TRBD1|TRBJ1-2|TRBV2|few
CAVSRDSNYGYTF
TGTGCCGTCAGCCGGGACAGCAACTATGGCTACACCTTC
>16|-|TRBJ2-3|TRBV10-2|few
CASSEVGPALTDTQYF
TGCGCCAGCAGTGAGGTGGGGCCGGCACTTACAGATACGCAGTATTTT
>14|-|TRBJ2-6|TRBV12-3/TRBV12-4|many
CASIAWSGANVLTF
TGTGCCAGTATAGCGTGGTCTGGGGCCAACGTCCTGACTTTC
>11|-|TRBJ2-5|TRBV29-1|few
CSVLGQETQYF
TGCAGCGTTCTCGGGCAAGAGACCCAGTACTTC
>15|-|TRBJ1-2|TRBV5-8|-
CASSLEGGVWNGYTF
TGTGCCAGCAGCTTGGAAGGGGGAGTATGGAATGGCTACACCTTC
>15|-|TRBJ1-2|TRBV30|many
CAWSVRAGKIHGYTF
TGTGCCTGGAGTGTACGGGCAGGGAAAATCCATGGCTACACCTTC